Included here is one TCR beta chain sequence, with context. V lost 0 bases and J lost 1, with 7 bases in between. Per the germline V gene, CDR1 is MNHEY and CDR2 is SVGEGT. The CDR3 covers 15 residues. The sample comes from a study of blood T cell repertoires in COVID-19. At the level of the study: From the United States, Italy and Spain came samples of acute and convalescent COVID-19.

Some clones are missing from TCRdb's copy, which holds only in-frame ones; the method was immunoSEQ multiplex PCR. The data hold some 70,000 clones, with 88% observed a single time. The Seattle site enrolled patients during active infection and followed them longitudinally. The source of this sequence is a woman aged 55-70 years with COVID-19, enrolled during active disease. The sample consisted of peripheral blood. This chain links TRBV6-2 or TRBV6-3 with TRBJ2-1; perhaps TRBD2 as D (6 bases). DNA for the CDR3: TGTGCCAGCAGTTACTCAGGGACTTCCTACAATGAGCAGTTCTTC. Its translation: CASSYSGTSYNEQFF.